The rows below give T cell receptor beta chains drawn from one sample of a study of OX40 agonist ivuxolimab in advanced cancers. The protocol was immunoSEQ multiplex PCR, while the TCRdb copy is restricted to in-frame clones and leaves out a portion. Here the sample spans about 62,000 clones, roughly 87% being singletons. Here the sequenced sample was CD4+ or CD8+ T cells sorted from blood, taken in a trial of the OX40 agonist ivuxolimab. The receptors originated from an adult with an advanced solid tumor such as melanoma, head and neck, liver or kidney cancer. Each CDR3 is given with its conserved first and last residue.

>TRBJ2-1|TRBV7-2
CASRPPGQEGNEQFF
>TRBJ2-5|TRBV13
CASGGLAGGSQETQYF
>TRBJ1-4|TRBV5-8
CASSLAGGGGEKLFF
>TRBJ2-1|TRBV28
CASSSREGAYVHNEQFF
>TRBJ1-5|TRBV10-3
CATSPGYGQPQHF
>TRBJ2-6|TRBV5-1
CASSQGQEAGANVLTF
>TRBJ2-3|TRBV28
CASNPGQLSTDTQYF
>TRBJ1-1|TRBV27
CASSLSMPGAEAFF
>TRBJ1-5|TRBV19
CASSMGTGGDQPQHF
>TRBJ2-1|TRBV11-2
CASSSPGTGRRNEQFF
>TRBJ2-2|TRBV6-5
CASSYLKLTGELFF
>TRBJ2-7|TRBV4-3
CASSQDVSSGYEQYF
>TRBJ2-1|TRBV28
CASSLGTPLAGAEQFF
>TRBJ2-2|TRBV15
CATKRDFSNTGELFF
>TRBJ1-4|TRBV29-1
CSVFTGGHEKLFF
>TRBJ2-1|TRBV11-3
CASSLDDNEQFF
>TRBJ1-2|TRBV20-1
CSAAANFGYTF
>TRBJ2-7|TRBV23-1
CASSQTRRETIYEQYF
>TRBJ1-4|TRBV25-1
CAARAAGDGEKLFF
>TRBJ1-1|TRBV28
CASSSLTGTEAFF
>TRBJ2-3|TRBV19
CASSVGQGRADTQYF
>TRBJ2-7|TRBV28
CASSKGGSSYEQYF
>TRBJ2-7|TRBV27
CASSFRAGYYEQYF
>TRBJ2-1|TRBV27
CASRPSWSDGDEQFF
>TRBJ1-5|TRBV6-1
CASSVGRGDRNQPQHF
>TRBJ2-1|TRBV11-2
CASSLKGTYNEQFF
>TRBJ2-1|TRBV27
CASSLGTGAAEQFF
>TRBJ2-3|TRBV20-1
CSANRYTQYF
>TRBJ2-5|TRBV7-2
CASSPGRRAETQYF
>TRBJ2-1|TRBV6-6
CASRYSYNEQFF
>TRBJ2-1|TRBV14
CASSPYPDNEQFF
>TRBJ1-2|TRBV28
CASTPEGWGYTF
>TRBJ1-5|TRBV28
CASREVGQPQHF
>TRBJ2-7|TRBV2
CASSVTFSGQGRGYEQYF
>TRBJ1-1|TRBV27
CASSLRGVGSEAFF
>TRBJ2-7|TRBV18
CASSPTGGTGSHEQYF
>TRBJ2-6|TRBV7-8
CASSLPGLDLSGANVLTF
>TRBJ1-1|TRBV4-2
CASSQHNTEAFF
>TRBJ1-4|TRBV30
CAWSVQRLELFF
>TRBJ2-3|TRBV4-1
CASSQVLDTQYF
>TRBJ2-3|TRBV7-9
CASSLASGESTDTQYF